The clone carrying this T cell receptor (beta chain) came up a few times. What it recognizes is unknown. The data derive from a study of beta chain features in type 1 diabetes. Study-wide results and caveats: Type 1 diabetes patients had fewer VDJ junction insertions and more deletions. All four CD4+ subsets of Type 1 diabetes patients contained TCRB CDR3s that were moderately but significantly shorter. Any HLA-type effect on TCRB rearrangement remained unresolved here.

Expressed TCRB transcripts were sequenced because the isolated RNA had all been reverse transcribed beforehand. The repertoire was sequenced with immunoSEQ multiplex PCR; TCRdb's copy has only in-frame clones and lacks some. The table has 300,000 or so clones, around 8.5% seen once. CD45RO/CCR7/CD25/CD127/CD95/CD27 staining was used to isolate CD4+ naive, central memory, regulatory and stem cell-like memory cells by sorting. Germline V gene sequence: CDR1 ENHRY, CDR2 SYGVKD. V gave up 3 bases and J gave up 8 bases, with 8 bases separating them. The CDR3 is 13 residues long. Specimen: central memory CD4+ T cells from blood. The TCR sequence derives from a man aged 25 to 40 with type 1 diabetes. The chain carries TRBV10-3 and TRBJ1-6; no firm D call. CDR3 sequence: CAISDSNDSPLHF. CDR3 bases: TGTGCCATCAGTGACAGCAACGATTCACCCCTCCACTTT.